Described below is a single TCR beta chain sequence and its context. The V gene's germline CDR1 is SGHRS and CDR2 YFSETQ. This CDR3 region has 13 residues. Trimming removed 3 bases at V and 6 bases at J, with 10 bases between. This entry is derived from a study of blood T cell repertoires in COVID-19. Across the whole study: Donors in the United States, Italy and Spain gave samples during acute or convalescent COVID-19. PBMCs, B-cell-depleted T cells, or T cells provided the cDNA or gDNA that made up the material.

Original handling: Quantification of nucleated cells was approximated via reference gene primer amplification. The data were produced by immunoSEQ multiplex PCR, yet TCRdb's version contains in-frame clones alone and is incomplete. D and trimming were read from the DNA, whereas the V and J calls and clone size are those reported in that table. The top ten hold around 5% of the sample, which has approximately 210,000 clones, around 80% seen once. The sequenced sample was peripheral blood. The receptor's source is a human donor in a cohort sampled during active COVID-19. The genes are TRBV5-1 and TRBJ1-5; unclear D gene. The CDR3 bases are TGCGCCAGCAGCTCCAGGACTGGTCAGCCCCAGCATTTT. This gives the protein CASSSRTGQPQHF.